This TCR beta chain was obtained from a study of beta chain features in type 1 diabetes. For the study at large: The examined sorted cells totaled fewer than 110,000,000 across samples.

Study-wide results and caveats: The naive, central memory and Treg TCRB repertoires showed an apparent similarity that was greater among patients than among healthy donors. Moderate but significant shortening of TCRB CDR3s was recorded in all four CD4+ subsets from Type 1 diabetes patients. Type 1 diabetes patients had fewer VDJ junction insertions and more deletions.

CDR1 is KGHSH and CDR2 is LQKENI in the germline V gene. V dropped 6 bases and J dropped 6 bases, with 21 bases sitting between them. The CDR3 consists of 16 residues. The sequenced template was cDNA made from the entire isolated RNA. Measured with immunoSEQ multiplex PCR; TCRdb has only the in-frame clones, and not every one. This table has around 40,000 clones, 66% appearing once. About this clone: Its specificity is unknown.

The chain employs TRBV18 and TRBJ2-1, with D maybe TRBD1 (5 bases). This TCR was sampled from a woman younger than 30 with type 1 diabetes. The sample comprised Tregs from blood. The CDR3 loop is CASSPGASVTFNEQFF. CDR3 bases: TGTGCCAGCTCCCCTGGGGCGTCGGTTACCTTCAATGAGCAGTTCTTC.